This entry concerns a single T cell receptor beta chain. The V end lost 6 bases, the J end lost 4 bases, and 12 bases lay between the germline ends. Germline CDR1 and CDR2: MNHEY and SMNVEV (reference sequence). The CDR3 has 13 residues. The source of the sample is a study of blood T cell repertoires in COVID-19. The wider study: T cells, B-cell-depleted T cells, or PBMCs supplied cDNA or gDNA.

Method: immunoSEQ multiplex PCR; TCRdb's copy keeps in-frame clones and lacks some. The sample lists 68,000 or so clones; 88% were seen once. The clonotype originates from a woman in her seventies with acute or convalescent COVID-19. Specimen: peripheral blood. This chain uses TRBV27 with TRBJ1-1, with D possibly TRBD1 on 6 matching bases. The DNA for the CDR3 is TGTGCCAGCAGGTTTGTAGGGGGCACTGAAGCTTTCTTT. Encoded protein: CASRFVGGTEAFF.